The present entry profiles one T cell receptor beta chain with its context. Its cognate antigen is unknown. The method was immunoSEQ multiplex PCR; TCRdb's version includes in-frame clones alone and lacks a portion of them. Its table lists roughly 50 clones. The data belong to a study of sequential checkpoint blockade in melanoma. Background on the study: About two dozen patients had matched tumor biopsies before treatment and at week 13 after nivolumab or ipilimumab alone.

Noted treatment: randomized to nivolumab then ipilimumab (arm A) or the reverse (arm B). General observations from the study: For nivolumab-first patients, baseline tumor clonality was associated with response.

This receptor was identified in a human donor with melanoma. The input for sequencing was tumor tissue (inferred from file names), taken from a patient given nivolumab and ipilimumab in sequence.

CDR3 coding DNA: TGTGCCAGCTCCGGGACGGCCTACGAGCAGTACTTC. Amino acids: CASSGTAYEQYF. This rearrangement joins TRBV18 to TRBJ2-7, with D perhaps matching TRBD1 or TRBD2 (5 bases each). The CDR3 is made up of 12 amino acids. V shed 6 bases and J shed 2 bases, with 8 bases lying between them. CDR1 KGHSH and CDR2 LQKENI come from the germline V gene.